One and the same sample provided the 2 T cell receptor beta chains below, sequenced in a study of T-cell memory formation after mild COVID-19 listed by TCRdb under 2021. The library was made by 5' RACE. TCRdb shows the sequencer as Illumina NovaSeq 6000. TCRdb reprocessed the public reads (quality trimming at Q25 with fastp, clone calling with MiXCR) and kept in-frame beta chains. Rows are combined by CDR3 protein, so each entry shows the most common genes and DNA. Counted in this sample were 540,000 or so distinct CDR3 sequences; around 21% of them appeared once. Of the sample, around 13% is held by the ten largest clones. The sample taken for sequencing was PBMCs or a T cell subset sorted from them (not recorded which). The receptors originated from an adult woman who had mild COVID-19 (a few samples of this study predate the infection). The sample titles of this study are shuffled in the database, so cell type and time point are left out; the donor was told from shared clones.

The CDR3 loop reads CASSRGTGPEEKLFF. The CDR3 DNA reads TGTGCCAGCAGCCGAGGGACAGGCCCGGAGGAAAAACTGTTTTTT. The chain uses TRBV7-9 and TRBJ1-4, with 8 bases lining up with TRBD1. The junction had 10 bases not matched to a gene; V was cut back by 5 bases and J by 8 bases. Germline assignment: CDR1 SEHNR and CDR2 FQNEAQ (reference sequence). The CDR3 sequence is 15 residues long.

The chain couples TRBV5-1 to TRBJ2-6; D is tentatively TRBD1 or TRBD2 (7 bases each). Trimming cost V 4 bases and J 7 bases, with 15 bases left between them. Germline CDR1 is SGHRS and CDR2 is YFSETQ. The CDR3 has 15 residues. Here the CDR3 DNA reads TGCGCCAGCAGCCCCAGGGGGGGGGCCGCCAACGTCCTGACTTTC. Its protein is CASSPRGGAANVLTF. Supplemented by reference TRBV5-1 and TRBJ2-6, the full variable domain reads KAGVTQTPRYLIKTRGQQVTLSCSPISGHRSVSWYQQTPGQGLQFLFEYFSETQRNKGNFPGRFSGRQFSNSRSEMNVSTLELGDSALYLCASSPRGGAANVLTFGAGSRLTVL.